This passage covers 15 T cell receptor beta chains from one sample sequenced in a study of blood T cell repertoires in COVID-19. Sequenced by immunoSEQ multiplex PCR; TCRdb stores in-frame clones only, minus some. The sample records 200,000 to 250,000 clones, roughly 83% being singletons. The sequenced sample consisted of peripheral blood. Source of these receptors: a woman in her seventies with active or convalescent COVID-19.

The chain couples TRBV12-3 or TRBV12-4 to TRBJ2-1, with TRBD2 as a possible D gene (5 bases). Trimming took off 5 bases at V and 9 bases at J, with 14 bases between the two ends. CDR3 length: 13 residues. The chain's CDR3 is CASSAQTIGEQFF. The DNA of the CDR3 is TGTGCCAGCAGTGCCCAGACTATCGGTGAGCAGTTCTTC.

The V gene is TRBV5-4, the J gene TRBJ2-7; 7 bases map to TRBD1. V shed 4 bases, J shed 1 base, and the junction held 5 bases outside the gene matches. The germline CDR1 and CDR2 sequences are SGHNT and YYREEE (reference sequence). The CDR3 sequence is 14 residues long. This CDR3 reads CASSPDRFSYEQYF. DNA of the CDR3: TGTGCCAGCAGCCCGGACAGGTTTTCCTACGAGCAGTACTTC.

CDR3 in DNA: TGCGCCAGCTACGGGGGGAGCGGTCAGCCCCAGCATTTT. It is translated as CASYGGSGQPQHF. V is TRBV10-1 and J is TRBJ1-5, with D maybe TRBD1 (5 bases). Germline V gene data show CDR1 as WNHNN and CDR2 as SYGVQD (reference sequence). The germline V and J ends were trimmed by 8 bases and 6 bases, with 14 bases remaining between them. This CDR3 is 13 amino acids long.

J is TRBJ2-1 and V is TRBV3-1 (or the pseudogene TRBV3-2); 7 bases are a match to TRBD2. Germline V lookup: CDR1 LGHDT, CDR2 YNNKEL (reference sequence). The CDR3 loop spans 14 amino acids. The trim removed 7 bases at V and 8 bases at J, leaving 11 bases unmatched. In DNA form, the CDR3 reads TGTGCCAGCAATCTGAACGCGGGGGACTATGAGCAGTTCTTC. Translation: CASNLNAGDYEQFF.

The CDR3 bases are TGTGCCAGCAGCCTTAGACCGGACAGCTACGAGCAGTACTTC. Encoded protein: CASSLRPDSYEQYF. The chain carries TRBV7-6 and TRBJ2-7; TRBD1 might be the D (6 bases). Germline V gives CDR1 SGHVS, CDR2 FNYEAQ. V was shortened by 5 bases and J by 3 bases, with 14 bases between the two germline ends. This CDR3 has 14 residues. Filled out from reference TRBV7-6 and TRBJ2-7, the complete variable domain reads GAGVSQSPRYKVTKRGQDVALRCDPISGHVSLYWYRQALGQGPEFLTYFNYEAQQDKSGLPNDRFSAERPEGSISTLTIQRTEQRDSAMYRCASSLRPDSYEQYFGPGTRLTVT.

This clone is a singleton in its sample. The chain's CDR3 is CASSITYTGELFF. DNA of the CDR3: TGTGCCAGTAGTATAACTTACACCGGGGAGCTGTTTTTT. The J gene is TRBJ2-2, the V gene TRBV19; no firm D call. V shed 2 bases and J shed 3 bases, with 4 bases lying between them. This CDR3 has 13 amino acids. The V gene's germline CDR1 is LNHDA and CDR2 SQIVND (reference sequence).

The chain joins TRBV5-1 to TRBJ2-7, with D perhaps matching TRBD2 (5 bases). Germline lookup yields CDR1 SGHRS and CDR2 YFSETQ. Trimming removed 4 bases from V and 5 bases from J, with 25 bases in between. The CDR3 sequence is 17 residues long. CDR3 sequence: CASSPRPPGRGWDEQYF. The CDR3 coding sequence is TGCGCCAGCAGCCCCCGTCCCCCCGGACGGGGATGGGACGAGCAGTACTTC.

This rearrangement joins TRBV7-2 to TRBJ2-4, with 8 positions matching TRBD1. V lost 4 bases, J lost 6 bases, and 8 bases stayed unmatched. The CDR3 is 15 residues long. Germline values: CDR1 SGHTA, CDR2 FQGNSA. The CDR3 sequence: CASSSGGTGRNIQYF. The CDR3 bases are TGTGCCAGCAGCTCAGGCGGGACAGGACGAAACATTCAGTACTTC.

This clone occurred a few times. The chain uses TRBV5-1 and TRBJ1-1, with 7 bases that match TRBD1. Germline V gene data show CDR1 as SGHRS and CDR2 as YFSETQ. The CDR3 is 14 residues long. V gave up 5 bases and J gave up 3 bases; unmatched junction bases: 7. CDR3 coding DNA: TGCGCCAGCAGTTACCAGGGGGACGACACTGAAGCTTTCTTT. Amino acids: CASSYQGDDTEAFF.

The rearrangement links TRBV28 to TRBJ1-2; tentatively, D is TRBD1 (5 bases). The CDR3 spans 15 residues. V dropped 3 bases and J dropped 0 bases, with 11 bases sitting between them. Germline CDR1 and CDR2: MDHEN and SYDVKM. The CDR3 here is CASSFRVPSNYGYTF. CDR3 coding DNA: TGTGCCAGCAGTTTCAGGGTTCCCTCTAACTATGGCTACACCTTC.

This clone has only a few counts. The chain recombines TRBV6-2 or TRBV6-3 with TRBJ2-1; 10 positions match TRBD2. J lost 7 bases, V lost 3 bases, and 3 bases had no gene match. Germline lookup yields CDR1 MNHEY and CDR2 SVGEGT. The CDR3 contains 14 residues. The CDR3 DNA follows: TGTGCCAGCAGTTATAGCGGGGGGTATAATGAGCAGTTCTTC. Its protein product is CASSYSGGYNEQFF.

J is TRBJ1-1 and V is TRBV30, with 7 positions matching TRBD1. The V gene end was trimmed by 3 bases and the J gene end by 6 bases; junction bases not matched to a gene: 7. The CDR3 sequence is 13 residues long. The germline V gene encodes CDR1 GTSNPN and CDR2 SVGIG (reference sequence). For the CDR3, the DNA is TGTGCCTGGAGGGGACAGTACATCTCTGAAGCTTTCTTT. Amino acids: CAWRGQYISEAFF.

The count of this clone is one. This chain uses TRBV7-9 with TRBJ2-1; 13 positions match TRBD2. Germline V gives CDR1 SEHNR, CDR2 FQNEAQ (reference sequence). After removal of 4 bases from V and 8 bases from J, the junction contained 5 bases not matched to a gene. CDR3 length equals 15 residues. CDR3 nucleotides: TGTGCCAGCAGCTGGGGACTAGCGGGATGGGATGAGCAGTTCTTC. Its translation: CASSWGLAGWDEQFF.

This rearrangement joins TRBV24-1 to TRBJ1-2; 8 positions match TRBD1. The V gene end was trimmed by 4 bases and the J gene end by 4 bases; junction bases not matched to a gene: 4. The CDR3 loop spans 14 amino acids. Germline lookup yields CDR1 KGHDR and CDR2 SFDVKD. CDR3 amino acids: CATSEKDRGYGYTF. The CDR3 DNA reads as TGTGCCACCAGTGAGAAAGACAGGGGCTATGGCTACACCTTC.

The gene calls are TRBV7-9 and TRBJ1-2; 11 positions match TRBD1. V dropped 4 bases and J dropped 2; count of bases not matched to a gene: 9. Germline CDR1 and CDR2: SEHNR and FQNEAQ (reference sequence). The CDR3 sequence is 17 residues long. This CDR3 reads CASSSSPGTGGNYGYTF. Here the CDR3 DNA reads TGTGCCAGCAGCTCTTCTCCCGGGACAGGGGGGAACTATGGCTACACCTTC.